Listed below are T cell receptor beta chains from one sample, sequenced in a study of blood T cells in healthy people across ages. TCRdb redid the calling of the 5' RACE reads with MiXCR, one entry per CDR3 protein. The repertoire has around 700,000 distinct CDR3 sequences, more than 20% of them found once; the top ten carry 9.4%. These records were also assigned to another study, of T cells of mothers and their children.

The sequenced sample was blood. Receptors were obtained from a boy younger than 18 in good health. CDR3s leave out the opening cysteine and the closing phenylalanine or tryptophan.

v_gene	CDR3aa
TRBV29-1	SVAGLAGEKVSRGGSYEQY
TRBV4-2	ASSHEAGGMWYEQY
TRBV20-1	SASPLSGANEQF
TRBV6-5	ASSYPGHLSPLH
TRBV15	ATSGGLAGGQKQF
TRBV20-1	SARSLAQAYEQY
TRBV6-5	ASSYSPSGGDTQY
TRBV20-1	SAQDRGGDYGYT
TRBV2	ASSDAGGSYEQY
TRBV7-9	ASSLRRREDSNQPQH
TRBV20-1	SARISPAGLLPYEQY
TRBV20-1	SARGRGPYNEQF
TRBV7-9	ASSSTSGISYNEQF
TRBV13	ASSLRGSGSQY
TRBV13	ASSLLPGLQETQY
TRBV7-2	ASSPPWGRTGNTIY
TRBV12-3/TRBV12-4	ASSLDRPGLAKYNEQF
TRBV11-1	ASSLRFSAEPGELF
TRBV12-3/TRBV12-4	ASSLFLNIQY
TRBV6-1	ATRQGGGYEQY
TRBV21-1	ASSNHRGYGQY
TRBV2	ASRTQQFLGQF
TRBV3-1	ASSSLGADTQY
TRBV28	ASSKLYNSPLH
TRBV5-1	ASQEQGALSGANVLT
TRBV19	ASSRRDGDYEQY
TRBV7-2	ASSSLAGGWDEQF
TRBV3-1	ASSPDSGGAKLAKNIQY
TRBV7-9	ASSYLGDNEQF
TRBV12-3/TRBV12-4	ASSSLVEQF
TRBV7-9	ASSFPGQLNEQF
TRBV24-1	ATSVAEDRPQH
TRBV11-2	ASSPYTRTDEQY
TRBV4-1	ASSQDRTTYEQY
TRBV29-1	SVYRGGATNEKLF
TRBV7-2	ASSLGPATNEKLF
TRBV5-8	ASSWGESGGGSEQF
TRBV5-1	ASSVPSGGTDTQY
TRBV15	ATRGDSSQETQY
TRBV7-8	ASSLTGTADPNTGELF
TRBV7-9	AWKGLATDTQY
TRBV20-1	SGSGQVYEQY
TRBV19	ASSTHWSEETQY
TRBV20-1	SARVGVSSGEQY
TRBV27	ASSFRTSGNEQF
TRBV4-2	ASSRQSDFGNGYT